This TCR beta chain was recorded in a study of PD-L1 blockade in urothelial cancer. Study as a whole: It was in about 2014 that patients started atezolizumab at 1,200 mg intravenously every 3 weeks. Prior regimens of chemotherapy numbered 0 to 3 per patient.

Patients presented with locally advanced or metastatic urothelial carcinoma. Patients each gave 1 to 8 samples, pretreatment and on-treatment. Germline-derived CDR1 and CDR2 are SGHNT and YYREEE (reference sequence). The CDR3 contains 15 residues. V lost 4 bases, J lost 2 bases, and 7 bases stayed unmatched. This clone was seen only once. Measured with immunoSEQ multiplex PCR; TCRdb has only the in-frame clones, and not every one. The sample consists of approximately 38,000 clones, around four fifths of them appearing once. V gene TRBV5-4 combines with J gene TRBJ2-3, with 7 bases identical to TRBD1. This sequence originates from a man in his sixties with urothelial cancer. This specimen consisted of PBMCs, obtained around atezolizumab (anti-PD-L1) treatment. The CDR3 spells CASSTGTAFTDTQYF. The CDR3 DNA is TGTGCCAGCAGCACCGGGACAGCCTTCACAGATACGCAGTATTTT.